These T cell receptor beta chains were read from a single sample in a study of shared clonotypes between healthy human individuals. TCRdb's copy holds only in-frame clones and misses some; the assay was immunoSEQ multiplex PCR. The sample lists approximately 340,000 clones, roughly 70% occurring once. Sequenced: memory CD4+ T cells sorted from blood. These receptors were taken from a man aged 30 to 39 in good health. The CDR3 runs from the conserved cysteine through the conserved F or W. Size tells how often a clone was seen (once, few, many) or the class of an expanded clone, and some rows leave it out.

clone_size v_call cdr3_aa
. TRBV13 CASTDNTEAFF
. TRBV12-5 CASGRDSGATEAFF
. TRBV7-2 CASSRLAGPTYEQYF
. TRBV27 CASSASSSINTIYF
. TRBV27 CASSRRAPDYIQEDTQYF
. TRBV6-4 CASRGGDGYTF
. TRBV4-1 CASSQENGPLAEQYF
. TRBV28 CASSFGQSSGNTIYF
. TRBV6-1 CASSAYTGELFF
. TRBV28 CASSLPTRAGDTQYF
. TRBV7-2 CASSVYNEQFF
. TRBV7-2 CASSLDPAGIRFF
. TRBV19 CASRQAGWRSADEQYF
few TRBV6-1 CASSEAFPAPGASYEQYF
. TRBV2 CASDLVPAMGGGDGTPISPEEQYF
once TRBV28 CASSSPGLAGYEQYF
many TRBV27 CASSFRGRADNEQFF
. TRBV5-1 CASSLDSSKGEQYF
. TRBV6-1 CASSVYGEGEAFF
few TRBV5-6 CASSLFGGSGYGYTF
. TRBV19 CASSKRDRDNQPQHF
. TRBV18 CASSPFLAGDTGELFF
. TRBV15 CATSREIPRGLNQPQHF
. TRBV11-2 CASSSPRLMGLDGYTF
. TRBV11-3 CASSLALAGGAGELFF
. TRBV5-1 CASSLVVDSYNEQFF
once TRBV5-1 CASSLGPTGEDTQYF
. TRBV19 CASGTGHSNQPQHF
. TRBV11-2 CASSSELGGKQFF